The entry below gives a single T cell receptor beta chain sequence along with its context. The antigen this receptor binds is unknown. No quality values exist for individual bases; no much larger clone is one base distant. This entry belongs to a study of T-cell memory formation after mild COVID-19 (dated by TCRdb to the early 2020s). Regarding the research as a whole: Most TCR sequence clusters were specific to one of the two donors. T-cell clones expanding and contracting after mild COVID-19 in a couple of donors were tracked by longitudinal TCRalpha and TCRbeta repertoire sequencing. The cohort comprised two young, previously healthy adult volunteers, one female and one male.

On the study overall, not on this receptor specifically: SARS-CoV-2 specificity was not confirmed for the second-wave clones peaking on day 37. Only a couple of mild cases were covered in the study, and larger cohorts including severe cases with pre-infection samples were considered necessary. Some responding clones were detected in pre-infection memory, suggesting pre-existing cross-reactive memory T cells joined the SARS-CoV-2 response. Contracting CD4+ clones appeared mostly in the CM and EM memory subsets, whereas CD8+ clones were enriched in EMRA. Clones contracting from day 15 to 85 had balanced CD4/CD8 phenotypes, while a second wave expanding from day 15 to 37 was biased towards CD4+.

Sequencing used an Illumina NovaSeq 6000. cDNA libraries for TCRalpha and TCRbeta were prepared by 5'RACE using constant-segment primers, with sample barcodes and unique molecular identifiers added. Trizol reagent was used to extract RNA from every sample. Libraries were amplified in two PCR steps, with a second sample barcode and Illumina TruSeq adapters added in the second step. Sequencing of libraries was performed on an Illumina NovaSeq with 2 x 150 bp paired-end reads. For the original study's pipeline: With migec v1.2.7, reads were demultiplexed and then collapsed into UMI-guided consensus sequences. Using mixcr v2.1.11, the UMI consensuses were aligned to TRA and TRB V and J templates and assembled into clonotypes. A clonotype was counted as expanded or contracted only if both edgeR and NoisET called the change significant, with noise models trained on biological replicates. For edgeR calls, the cutoffs were a false discovery rate-adjusted p below 0.01 and a log2 fold-change threshold of 1. PCA with hierarchical clustering of max-normalized trajectories of the 1000 most abundant clonotypes was used as exploratory dynamics analysis. Each responding clone was given a CD4 or CD8 phenotype based on the CD4+ and CD8+ repertoires, which had been sequenced separately. In TCRdb, the public reads were trimmed at Q25 with fastp and aligned with MiXCR, with productive beta chains retained. Rows matching on CDR3 protein sequence are summarized as one entry with the most common DNA and genes. The V and J calls shown here were made by TCRdb, not taken from the authors' results. This sample is represented by fewer than 250,000 distinct CDR3 sequences; roughly 30% of them were singletons. The ten largest clones capture approximately 10% of the sample.

Ficoll-Paque density gradient centrifugation was the method used to isolate PBMCs. The CDR3, cysteine through phenylalanine, is 19 amino acids long. The read is trimmed to its CDR3 DNA, 57 bases read in frame from base 1. The V end gives up 4 bases and the J end 2 bases, leaving 6 bases in the junction not matched to a gene. CDR1 LGHDT and CDR2 YNNKEL are derived from the germline V gene (reference sequence). Recombination connected TRBV3-1 to TRBJ2-6; 15 bases in between match TRBD2. The sample consisted of PBMCs or a T cell subset sorted from them (not recorded which). This TCR was sampled from an adult woman who had mild COVID-19 (a few samples of this study predate the infection). The sample titles of this study are shuffled in the database, so cell type and time point are left out; the donor was told from shared clones. The DNA is TGTGCCAGCAGCCCATATGGACTAGCGGGAGGGACTGGGGCCAACGTCCTGACTTTC. It encodes CASSPYGLAGGTGANVLTF.